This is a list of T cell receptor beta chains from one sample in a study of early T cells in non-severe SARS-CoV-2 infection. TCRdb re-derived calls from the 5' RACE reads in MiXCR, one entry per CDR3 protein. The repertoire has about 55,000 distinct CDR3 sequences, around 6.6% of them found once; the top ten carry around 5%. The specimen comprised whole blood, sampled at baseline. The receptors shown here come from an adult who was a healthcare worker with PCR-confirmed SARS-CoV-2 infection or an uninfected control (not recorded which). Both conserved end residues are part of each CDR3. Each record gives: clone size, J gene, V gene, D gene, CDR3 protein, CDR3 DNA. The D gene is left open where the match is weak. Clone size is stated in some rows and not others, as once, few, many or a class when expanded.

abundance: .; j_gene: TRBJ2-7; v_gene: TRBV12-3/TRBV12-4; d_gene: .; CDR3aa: CASGLRDGPYEQYF; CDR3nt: TGTGCCAGCGGCCTCCGGGACGGTCCCTACGAGCAGTACTTC
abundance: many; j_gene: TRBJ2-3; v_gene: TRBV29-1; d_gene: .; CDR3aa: CSVEGSSTDTQYF; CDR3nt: TGCAGCGTTGAAGGGTCTAGCACAGATACGCAGTATTTT
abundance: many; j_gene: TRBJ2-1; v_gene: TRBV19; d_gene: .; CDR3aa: CASSIGTAIYNEQFF; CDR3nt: TGTGCCAGTAGTATAGGCACGGCCATCTACAATGAGCAGTTCTTC
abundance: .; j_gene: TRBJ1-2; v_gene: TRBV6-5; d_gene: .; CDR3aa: CASSYGAGNYGYTF; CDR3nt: TGTGCCAGCAGTTACGGAGCAGGGAACTATGGCTACACCTTC
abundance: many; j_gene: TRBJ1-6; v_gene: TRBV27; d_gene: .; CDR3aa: CASSFSGPAALWALHF; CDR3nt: TGTGCCAGCAGTTTTTCCGGGCCCGCTGCCCTTTGGGCCCTCCACTTT
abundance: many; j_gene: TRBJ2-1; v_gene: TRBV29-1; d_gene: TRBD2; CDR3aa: CSVEGTSGGVNEQFF; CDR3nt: TGCAGCGTTGAAGGGACTAGCGGGGGAGTCAATGAGCAGTTCTTC
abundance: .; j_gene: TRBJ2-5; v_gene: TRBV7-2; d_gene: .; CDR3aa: CASITRGRGETQYF; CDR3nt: TGTGCCAGCATCACGCGGGGGCGGGGAGAGACCCAGTACTTC
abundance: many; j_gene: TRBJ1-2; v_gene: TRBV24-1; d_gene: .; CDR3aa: CATSDPITGFYGYTF; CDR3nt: TGTGCCACCAGTGATCCTATCACAGGGTTCTATGGCTACACCTTC
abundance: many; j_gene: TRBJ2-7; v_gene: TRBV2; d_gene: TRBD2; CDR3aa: CASSDRGDTYEQYF; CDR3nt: TGTGCCAGCAGTGATCGGGGGGATACCTACGAGCAGTACTTC
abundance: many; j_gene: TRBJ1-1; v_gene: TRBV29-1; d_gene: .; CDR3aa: CSVVRAEAFF; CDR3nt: TGCAGTGTTGTAAGAGCTGAAGCTTTCTTT
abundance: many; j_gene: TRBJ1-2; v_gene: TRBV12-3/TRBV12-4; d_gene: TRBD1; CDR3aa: CASSFWTGGFRLGGYTF; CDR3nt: TGTGCCAGCAGTTTCTGGACAGGGGGATTTAGATTGGGAGGCTACACCTTC
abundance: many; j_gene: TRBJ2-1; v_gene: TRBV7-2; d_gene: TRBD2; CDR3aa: CASSLVVELASGVGVGEQFF; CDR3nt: TGTGCCAGCAGCTTAGTCGTAGAGTTGGCTAGCGGGGTAGGGGTAGGAGAGCAGTTCTTC
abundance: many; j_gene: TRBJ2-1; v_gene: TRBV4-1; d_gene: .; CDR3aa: CASSLGDVYYEQFF; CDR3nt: TGCGCCAGCAGCCTCGGGGACGTGTACTACGAGCAGTTCTTC
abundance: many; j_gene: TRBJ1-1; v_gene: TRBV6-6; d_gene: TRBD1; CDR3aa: CASSPRQGNTEAFF; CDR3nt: TGTGCCAGCAGTCCCAGACAGGGGAACACTGAAGCTTTCTTT
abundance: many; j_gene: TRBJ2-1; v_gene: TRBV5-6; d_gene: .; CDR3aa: CASSLRTNEQFF; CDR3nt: TGTGCCAGCAGCTTGCGGACCAATGAGCAGTTCTTC
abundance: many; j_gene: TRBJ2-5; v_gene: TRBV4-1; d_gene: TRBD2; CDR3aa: CASSQEVAGLVGETQYF; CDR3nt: TGCGCCAGCAGCCAAGAGGTAGCGGGACTAGTCGGGGAGACCCAGTACTTC
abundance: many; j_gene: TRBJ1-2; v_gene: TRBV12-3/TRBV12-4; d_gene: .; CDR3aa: CASSGTRRGSYGYTF; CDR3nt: TGTGCCAGCAGTGGAACCAGGCGGGGCTCCTATGGCTACACCTTC
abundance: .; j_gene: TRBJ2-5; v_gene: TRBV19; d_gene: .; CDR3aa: CASSTATAQETQYF; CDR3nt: TGTGCCAGTAGTACCGCTACCGCCCAAGAGACCCAGTACTTC
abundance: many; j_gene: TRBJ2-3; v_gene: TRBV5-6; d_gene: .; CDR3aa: CASSSGTRGTDTQYF; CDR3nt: TGTGCCAGCAGTTCCGGGACGCGAGGGACAGATACGCAGTATTTT
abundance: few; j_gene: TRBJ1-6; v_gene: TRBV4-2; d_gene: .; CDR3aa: CASSQEPQGNNSPLHF; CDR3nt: TGTGCCAGCAGCCAAGAGCCCCAGGGCAATAATTCACCCCTCCACTTT
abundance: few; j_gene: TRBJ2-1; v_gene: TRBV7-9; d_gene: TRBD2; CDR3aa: CASSVTGGEDEQFF; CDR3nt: TGTGCCAGCAGTGTGACCGGGGGGGAGGATGAGCAGTTCTTC
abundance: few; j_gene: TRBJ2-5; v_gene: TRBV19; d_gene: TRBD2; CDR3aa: CASSRRIGGSEETQYF; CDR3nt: TGTGCCAGTTCTCGCCGTATCGGGGGGTCGGAAGAGACCCAGTACTTC
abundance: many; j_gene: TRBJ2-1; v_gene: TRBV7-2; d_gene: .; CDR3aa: CASSPYAEQFF; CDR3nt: TGTGCCAGCAGCCCCTACGCCGAGCAGTTCTTC
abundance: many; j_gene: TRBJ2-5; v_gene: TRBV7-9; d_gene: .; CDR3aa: CASSLGARAGGQTQYF; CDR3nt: TGTGCCAGCAGCTTAGGCGCCCGAGCCGGGGGTCAGACCCAGTACTTC
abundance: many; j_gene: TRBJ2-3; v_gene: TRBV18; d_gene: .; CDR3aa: CASSQKLGTVAGDTQYF; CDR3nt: TGTGCCAGCTCACAAAAGCTCGGGACTGTAGCAGGAGATACGCAGTATTTT
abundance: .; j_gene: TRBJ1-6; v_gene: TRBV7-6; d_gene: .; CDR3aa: CASSLAGAQDYSPLHF; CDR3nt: TGTGCCAGCAGCTTAGCCGGGGCCCAGGATTATTCACCCCTCCACTTT
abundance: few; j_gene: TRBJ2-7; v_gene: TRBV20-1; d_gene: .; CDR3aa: CSARSYISYEQYF; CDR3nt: TGCAGTGCTAGGTCCTACATCTCCTACGAGCAGTACTTC
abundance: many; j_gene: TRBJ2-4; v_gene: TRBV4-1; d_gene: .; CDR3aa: CASSQGFTLNIQYF; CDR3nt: TGCGCCAGCAGCCAAGGCTTCACTCTAAACATTCAGTACTTC